This T cell receptor (beta chain) appears in the sequencing data of a study of tumor-infiltrating lymphocytes in primary liver carcinoma. At the level of the study: Between 4.2 and 10 cm across, the tumors were all of stage T1-T3 N0M0.

From unsorted bulk tissue weighing roughly 17-31 mg, DNA and RNA were co-extracted. For each tumor, five separate regions were sampled. Without exception, tumor samples held over 85% viable tumor cells. The CDR3 sequence is 12 residues long. The germline V gene encodes CDR1 MNHNS and CDR2 SASEGT. A word on this clonotype: Relative to the germline gene, one junction end is altered; a read error may explain this.

Researchers generated TCR beta cDNA from around 510 ng of total RNA, relying on a constant-region primer. Three-round nested multiplex PCR performed with slightly modified ARM-PCR produced the TCR beta libraries. In the first two PCR rounds, TRBV1-TRBV30 forward primers were paired with a C-beta reverse primer, and each round lasted 10 cycles. TCRdb reprocessed the multiplex PCR reads via MiXCR and lists one record per CDR3 protein. Of tens of thousands of distinct CDR3 sequences in the sample, around 69% were seen once. This chain joins TRBV6-1 and TRBJ1-1; no reliable D call. This clonotype originated in a man aged 35-49 years with primary liver carcinoma and hepatitis B virus infection. The sample consisted of liver tumor tissue from sampling region 4. Subset here: tumor region T4, right-lateral pole. The CDR3 loop reads CASIIVATEAIF. CDR3 DNA sequence: TGTGCCAGCATAATAGTGGCCACTGAAGCTATCTTT.